A single sample gave rise to the 22 T cell receptor beta chains below, sequenced in a study of T cell repertoires in cytomegalovirus infection. TCRdb independently ran MiXCR on the reads; one entry per CDR3 protein. The data show 550,000 to 700,000 distinct CDR3 sequences, about 40% seen once. These TCRs' antigens remain unknown. Material: cultured PBMCs, obtained from culture after CMV antigen stimulation. Every receptor here comes from a human donor in good health (CMV status not recorded). Some clones in this sample may be carry-over from other donors' samples.

This chain links TRBV19 with TRBJ1-5, with 12 bases identical to TRBD1. The CDR3 is made up of 14 amino acids. Germline V gives CDR1 LNHDA, CDR2 SQIVND (reference sequence). The J segment lost 7 bases and the V segment lost 6 bases, leaving 4 bases of the junction unmatched. In DNA form, the CDR3 reads TGTGCCAGTAGGGGACAGGGGGCAGGGCAGCCCCAGCATTTT. This gives the protein CASRGQGAGQPQHF.

The chain combines TRBV4-1 with TRBJ1-1; 7 bases agree with TRBD1. V lost 1 base and J lost 0; bases outside the gene matches: 11. The CDR3 runs 18 residues. Germline V gene lookup returns CDR1 MGHRA and CDR2 YSYEKL. In DNA form, the CDR3 reads TGCGCCAGCAGCCAAGGCCAGGGGCTAGGGGGCATGAACACTGAAGCTTTCTTT. This encodes CASSQGQGLGGMNTEAFF.

This clonotype was seen just once. The rearrangement links TRBV11-2 to TRBJ2-3, with 12 bases that match TRBD2. The CDR3 runs 16 residues. The V gene's germline CDR1 is SGHAT and CDR2 FQNNGV. With V trimmed by 1 base and J by 4 bases, 3 bases remained unmatched. Here the CDR3 reads CASSLVSSGGADTQYF. The DNA for the CDR3 is TGTGCCAGCAGCTTAGTCTCTAGCGGGGGGGCAGATACGCAGTATTTT.

A few counts support this clonotype. This rearrangement joins TRBV19 to TRBJ2-2; D gene ambiguous. Deletions cut 7 bases from V and 5 bases from J, with 14 bases between. The CDR3 contains 14 residues. CDR1 and CDR2 from the germline V gene are LNHDA and SQIVND (reference sequence). The CDR3 protein is CASMISLGTGELFF. CDR3 coding DNA: TGTGCCAGTATGATTTCGCTTGGAACCGGGGAGCTGTTTTTT.

The chain joins TRBV19 to TRBJ1-5; 9 nucleotides agree with TRBD1. This CDR3 contains 17 residues. From germline, CDR1 is LNHDA and CDR2 SQIVND (reference sequence). V was pared by 4 bases and J by 6 bases, with 13 bases of the junction left unmatched. The CDR3 sequence is CASSTRRGQGRSQPQHF. CDR3 nucleotide sequence: TGTGCCAGTAGTACCCGCCGGGGACAGGGACGGAGTCAGCCCCAGCATTTT.

This clonotype was seen a handful of times. This chain uses TRBV19 with TRBJ2-7, with 9 bases that match TRBD1. From germline, CDR1 is LNHDA and CDR2 SQIVND (reference sequence). V shed 5 bases, J shed 6 bases, and the junction held 8 bases outside the gene matches. The CDR3 contains 14 residues. The CDR3 sequence: CASSPRDREAEQYF. CDR3 nucleotides: TGTGCCAGTAGTCCCCGGGACAGGGAGGCCGAGCAGTACTTC.

This clonotype was counted a few times. The chain is built from TRBV28 and TRBJ1-5; the D is unclear. The CDR3 length is 15 residues. V was pared by 5 bases and J by 2 bases, with 13 bases between. Looked up from germline, CDR1 is MDHEN and CDR2 is SYDVKM. The CDR3 DNA reads TGTGCCAGCAGTGGCTCGAGGTTTGGCAATCAGCCCCAGCATTTT. The encoded protein is CASSGSRFGNQPQHF.

J is TRBJ1-1 and V is TRBV7-6; a possible D gene is TRBD1 (6 bases). Germline V gene lookup returns CDR1 SGHVS and CDR2 FNYEAQ. The CDR3 is made up of 18 amino acids. V was shortened by 5 bases and J by 3 bases, with 25 bases between the two germline ends. As DNA, the CDR3 is TGTGCCAGCAGCCTTATTCAGGGGCGTTTATTTGAGGACACTGAAGCTTTCTTT. It encodes CASSLIQGRLFEDTEAFF.

This clonotype was counted only a few times. The V call is TRBV11-3, the J call TRBJ2-7; 8 bases agree with TRBD1. Germline lookup yields CDR1 SGHNT and CDR2 YENEEA. V dropped 5 bases and J dropped 1; count of bases not matched to a gene: 10. The length of the CDR3 is 16 residues. The CDR3 here is CASSLLGQGASYEQYF. CDR3 nucleotides: TGTGCCAGCAGCCTCCTCGGGCAGGGGGCATCCTACGAGCAGTACTTC.

V usage is TRBV2 and J usage is TRBJ2-1; D may correspond to TRBD1 or TRBD2 (5 bases each). This CDR3 comprises 13 residues. CDR1 SNHLY and CDR2 FYNNEI come from the germline V gene. V lost 6 bases to trimming and J lost 12 bases, with 18 bases between them. This chain's CDR3 is CASSQPGPIAQFF. CDR3 in DNA: TGTGCCAGCAGCCAACCGGGACCCATCGCGCAGTTCTTC.

This clonotype was seen a few times. This rearrangement joins TRBV7-2 to TRBJ2-2; no clear D gene. The V gene's germline CDR1 is SGHTA and CDR2 FQGNSA. Trimming left V 1 base short and J 4 bases short, with 10 bases between. The CDR3 is 15 amino acids. In nucleotides, the CDR3 is TGTGCCAGCAGCTTAGAGGTAACCCGCACCGGGGAGCTGTTTTTT. Amino acid sequence: CASSLEVTRTGELFF. The whole variable domain, remainder taken from reference TRBV7-2 and TRBJ2-2, is GAGVSQSPSNKVTEKGKDVELRCDPISGHTALYWYRQSLGQGLEFLIYFQGNSAPDKSGLPSDRFSAERTGGSVSTLTIQRTQQEDSAVYLCASSLEVTRTGELFFGEGSRLTVL.

This clonotype was seen many times. The chain is built from TRBV7-2 and TRBJ2-5; the match to TRBD2 covers 9 bases. Per germline, CDR1 SGHTA and CDR2 FQGNSA. CDR3 length: 15 residues. Germline trimming cut 5 bases from V and 3 bases from J; bases unmatched to any gene: 7. The CDR3 here is CASSRQRGEEETQYF. CDR3 DNA: TGTGCCAGCAGCCGCCAGCGGGGGGAGGAAGAGACCCAGTACTTC.

This sequence joins TRBV4-2 and TRBJ2-5; 9 bases agree with TRBD2. The junction had 8 bases not matched to a gene; V was cut back by 4 bases and J by 2 bases. The CDR3 extends over 16 amino acids. Germline CDR1 reads LGHNA; CDR2 reads YNFKEQ. This chain's CDR3 is CASSPFSGGAQETQYF. The CDR3 DNA follows: TGTGCCAGCAGCCCATTTAGCGGGGGCGCGCAAGAGACCCAGTACTTC.

This sequence joins TRBV6-6 and TRBJ2-5; 10 bases are shared with TRBD2. There are 13 residues in the CDR3. Germline assignment: CDR1 MNHNY and CDR2 SVGAGI (reference sequence). Trimming removed 9 bases from V and 0 bases from J; junction bases left unmatched: 1. Here the CDR3 reads CASGLADQETQYF. The CDR3 coding sequence is TGTGCCAGTGGACTAGCGGACCAAGAGACCCAGTACTTC.

V and J are TRBV19 and TRBJ2-2, with a possible D match to TRBD1 (5 bases). V was clipped by 3 bases and J by 1 base, with 6 bases between them. From germline, CDR1 is LNHDA and CDR2 SQIVND (reference sequence). The CDR3 consists of 14 residues. CDR3 nucleotides: TGTGCCAGTAGTATTACAGGGAACACCGGGGAGCTGTTTTTT. Protein sequence: CASSITGNTGELFF. Together with reference TRBV19 and TRBJ2-2, the CDR3 gives the full variable domain: DGGITQSPKYLFRKEGQNVTLSCEQNLNHDAMYWYRQDPGQGLRLIYYSQIVNDFQKGDIAEGYSVSREKKESFPLTVTSAQKNPTAFYLCASSITGNTGELFFGEGSRLTVL.

J is TRBJ1-1 and V is TRBV18; D gene unclear. The V end lost 1 base, the J end lost 1 base, and 13 bases lay between the germline ends. Germline V lookup: CDR1 KGHSH, CDR2 LQKENI. The CDR3 has 16 residues. The CDR3 sequence is CASSPRGGPKNTEAFF. The CDR3, as DNA: TGTGCCAGCTCACCACGAGGAGGGCCCAAGAACACTGAAGCTTTCTTT.

The chain is built from TRBV7-9 and TRBJ2-5; D tentatively fits TRBD1 or TRBD2 (5 bases each). Trimming left V 6 bases short and J 1 base short, with 15 bases between. Germline values: CDR1 SEHNR, CDR2 FQNEAQ (reference sequence). The length of the CDR3 is 15 residues. The CDR3 region is CASSFGTTAQETQYF. The CDR3 DNA reads TGTGCCAGCAGTTTCGGGACCACCGCCCAAGAGACCCAGTACTTC.

The rearrangement uses TRBV6-2 or TRBV6-3 and TRBJ2-1; D gene ambiguous. The ends were cut back, 4 bases at V and 15 bases at J, with 19 bases in the middle. Germline-derived CDR1 and CDR2 are MNHEY and SVGEGT. The CDR3 length is 13 residues. The CDR3 spells CASSLGGLPSLFF. CDR3 coding DNA: TGTGCCAGCAGTTTAGGCGGCCTACCCAGCCTGTTCTTC.

The chain is built from TRBV12-3 or TRBV12-4 and TRBJ2-1; 7 positions match TRBD2. This CDR3 region has 17 residues. J lost 0 bases, V lost 0 bases, and 5 bases had no gene match. This CDR3 reads CASSLAGGGTSYNEQFF. Written as DNA, the CDR3 is TGTGCCAGCAGTTTAGCGGGGGGGGGAACCTCCTACAATGAGCAGTTCTTC.

The chain combines TRBV12-3 or TRBV12-4 with TRBJ2-3; D is possibly TRBD2 (6 bases). The V and J ends lost 3 bases and 2 bases respectively, with 12 bases between them. CDR3 length: 15 amino acids. CDR3 sequence: CASSLGTSYTDTQYF. In nucleotides, the CDR3 is TGTGCCAGCAGTTTGGGGACTTCATACACAGATACGCAGTATTTT.

This clonotype has more than one count but fewer than ten. This chain joins TRBV7-9 and TRBJ1-4; 8 bases fit TRBD1. J lost 8 bases, V lost 5 bases, and 7 bases had no gene match. The germline V gene encodes CDR1 SEHNR and CDR2 FQNEAQ (reference sequence). CDR3 length: 14 residues. The CDR3, as DNA: TGTGCCAGCAGCCAGGGGGCGGGCAAGGAAAAACTGTTTTTT. Translated, it gives CASSQGAGKEKLFF.

The chain couples TRBV5-4 to TRBJ1-1, with TRBD1 matching over 7 bases. The germline CDR1 and CDR2 sequences are SGHNT and YYREEE (reference sequence). The length of the CDR3 is 14 residues. J was trimmed by 7 bases and V by 4 bases; bases with no gene match: 10. CDR3 protein: CASSMVQGRGEAFF. The DNA of the CDR3 is TGTGCCAGCAGCATGGTACAGGGGCGGGGTGAAGCTTTCTTT.